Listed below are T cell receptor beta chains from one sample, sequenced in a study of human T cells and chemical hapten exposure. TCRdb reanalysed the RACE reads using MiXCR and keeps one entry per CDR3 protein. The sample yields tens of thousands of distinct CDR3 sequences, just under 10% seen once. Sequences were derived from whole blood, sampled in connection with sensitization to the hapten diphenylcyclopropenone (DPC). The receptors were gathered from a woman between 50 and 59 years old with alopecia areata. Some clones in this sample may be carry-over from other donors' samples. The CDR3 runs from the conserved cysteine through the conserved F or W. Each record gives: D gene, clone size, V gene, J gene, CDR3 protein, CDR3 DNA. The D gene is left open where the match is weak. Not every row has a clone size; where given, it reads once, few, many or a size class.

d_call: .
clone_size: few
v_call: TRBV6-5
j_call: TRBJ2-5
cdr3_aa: CASSLSGHRVETQYF
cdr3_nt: TGTGCCAGCAGTTTGAGTGGGCATCGTGTAGAGACCCAGTACTTC

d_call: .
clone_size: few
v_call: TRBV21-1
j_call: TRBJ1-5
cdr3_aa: CASSKVRGLDRDNQPQHF
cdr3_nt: TGTGCCAGCAGCAAGGTTCGAGGCCTCGACAGGGACAATCAGCCCCAGCATTTT

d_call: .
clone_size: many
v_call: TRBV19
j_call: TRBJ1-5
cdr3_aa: CASSAWTSNQPQHF
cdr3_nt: TGTGCCAGTAGTGCCTGGACTAGCAATCAGCCCCAGCATTTT

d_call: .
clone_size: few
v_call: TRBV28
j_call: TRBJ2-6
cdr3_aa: CASSLYRSGANVLTF
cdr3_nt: TGTGCCAGCAGTTTATATAGATCTGGGGCCAACGTCCTGACTTTC

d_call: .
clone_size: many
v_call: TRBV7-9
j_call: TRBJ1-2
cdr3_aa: CASSLAPGSGNYGYTF
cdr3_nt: TGTGCCAGCAGCTTAGCGCCGGGGAGCGGCAACTATGGCTACACCTTC

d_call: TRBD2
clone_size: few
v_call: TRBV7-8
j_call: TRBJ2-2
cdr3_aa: CASSPRDYPNTGELFF
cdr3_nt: TGTGCCAGCAGCCCACGGGACTATCCCAACACCGGGGAGCTGTTTTTT

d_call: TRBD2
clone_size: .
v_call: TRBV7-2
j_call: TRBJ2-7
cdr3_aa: CASSQSLAGVYEQYF
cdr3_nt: TGTGCCAGCAGCCAGTCACTAGCGGGTGTCTACGAGCAGTACTTC

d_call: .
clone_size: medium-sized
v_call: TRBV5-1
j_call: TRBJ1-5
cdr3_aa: CASSPRGGQPQHF
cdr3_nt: TGCGCCAGCAGCCCTCGAGGGGGTCAGCCCCAGCATTTT

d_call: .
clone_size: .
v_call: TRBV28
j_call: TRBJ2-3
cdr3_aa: CASVGRVSTDTQYF
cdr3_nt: TGTGCCAGTGTGGGACGGGTGAGCACAGATACGCAGTATTTT

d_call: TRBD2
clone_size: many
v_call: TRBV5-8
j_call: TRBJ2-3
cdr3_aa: CASNRRGLAGGRDTQYF
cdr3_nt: TGTGCCAGCAACCGGAGAGGACTAGCGGGGGGGCGAGATACGCAGTATTTT

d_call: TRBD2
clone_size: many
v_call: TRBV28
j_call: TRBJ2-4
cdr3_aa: CASSSPGTSGGALAKNIQYF
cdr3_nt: TGTGCCAGCAGTTCCCCCGGGACTAGCGGGGGGGCCTTAGCCAAAAACATTCAGTACTTC

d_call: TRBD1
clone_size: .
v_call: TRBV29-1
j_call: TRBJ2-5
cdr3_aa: CSGRQGRETQYF
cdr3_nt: TGCAGCGGTCGACAGGGGCGAGAGACCCAGTACTTC

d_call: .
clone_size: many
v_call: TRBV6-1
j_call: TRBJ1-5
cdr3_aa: CASSEAGGIWGSNQPQHF
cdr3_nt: TGTGCCAGCAGTGAAGCGGGGGGTATTTGGGGAAGCAATCAGCCCCAGCATTTT

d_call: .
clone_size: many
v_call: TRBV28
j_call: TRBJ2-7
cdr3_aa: CASNSQVYEQYF
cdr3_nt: TGTGCCAGCAATAGTCAGGTCTACGAGCAGTACTTC

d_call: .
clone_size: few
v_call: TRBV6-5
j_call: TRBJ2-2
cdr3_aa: CASSYQIANTGELFF
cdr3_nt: TGTGCCAGCAGTTATCAGATAGCGAACACCGGGGAGCTGTTTTTT

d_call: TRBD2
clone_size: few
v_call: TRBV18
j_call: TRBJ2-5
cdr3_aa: CASSPGLAPETQYF
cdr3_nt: TGTGCCAGCTCTCCGGGACTAGCTCCAGAGACCCAGTACTTC

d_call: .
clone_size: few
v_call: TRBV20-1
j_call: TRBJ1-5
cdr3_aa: CSARGGDANQPQHF
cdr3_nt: TGCAGTGCTAGAGGCGGGGATGCCAATCAGCCCCAGCATTTT

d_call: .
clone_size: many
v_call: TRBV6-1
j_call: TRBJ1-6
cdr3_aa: CASRRRESPLHF
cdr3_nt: TGTGCCAGCAGGAGGAGGGAGTCACCCCTCCACTTT

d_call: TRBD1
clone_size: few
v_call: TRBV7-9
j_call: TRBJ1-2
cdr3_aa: CASSLGTGGVGYTF
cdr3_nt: TGTGCCAGCAGCTTAGGGACAGGGGGAGTTGGCTACACCTTC

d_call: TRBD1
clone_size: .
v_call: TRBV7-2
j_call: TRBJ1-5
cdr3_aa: CASSLGQGNQPQHF
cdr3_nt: TGTGCCAGCAGCTTGGGACAGGGGAATCAGCCCCAGCATTTT

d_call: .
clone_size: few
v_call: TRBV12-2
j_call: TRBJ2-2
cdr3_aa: CASRCTGQGHTGELFF
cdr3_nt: TGTGCAAGTCGCTGCACCGGACAGGGACACACCGGGGAGCTGTTTTTT

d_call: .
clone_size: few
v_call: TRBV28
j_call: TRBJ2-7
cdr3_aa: CASTSSYEQYF
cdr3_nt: TGTGCCAGCACCTCTTCCTACGAGCAGTACTTC

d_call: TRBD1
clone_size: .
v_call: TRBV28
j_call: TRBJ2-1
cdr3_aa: CASALAGGSRSNEQFF
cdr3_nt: TGTGCCAGCGCACTGGCAGGGGGATCGCGGTCCAATGAGCAGTTCTTC

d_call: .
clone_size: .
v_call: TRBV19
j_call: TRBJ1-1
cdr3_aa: CASSTPRNTEAFF
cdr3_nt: TGTGCCAGTAGTACGCCGCGCAACACTGAAGCTTTCTTT

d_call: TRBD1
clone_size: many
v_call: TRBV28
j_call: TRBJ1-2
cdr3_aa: CASSLDRGNGYTF
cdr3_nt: TGTGCCAGCAGTTTGGACAGGGGTAATGGCTACACCTTC

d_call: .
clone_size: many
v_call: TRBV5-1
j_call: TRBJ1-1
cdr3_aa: CASSLVAGNTEAFF
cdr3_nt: TGCGCCAGCAGCTTGGTGGCGGGGAACACTGAAGCTTTCTTT

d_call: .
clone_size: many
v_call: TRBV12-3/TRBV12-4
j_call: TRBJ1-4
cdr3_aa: CASSFSGTQNEKLFF
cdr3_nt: TGTGCCAGCAGTTTTTCAGGGACACAGAATGAAAAACTGTTTTTT

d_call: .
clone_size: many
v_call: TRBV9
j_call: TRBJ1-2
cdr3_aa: CASSVAPSTWGGYTF
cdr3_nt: TGTGCCAGCAGCGTAGCCCCCTCAACGTGGGGTGGCTACACCTTC

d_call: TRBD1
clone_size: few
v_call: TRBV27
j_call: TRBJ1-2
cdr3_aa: CASGRTGTYGYTF
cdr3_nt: TGTGCCAGCGGAAGGACAGGGACCTATGGCTACACCTTC

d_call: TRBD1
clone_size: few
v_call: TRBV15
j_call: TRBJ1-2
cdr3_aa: CATSRGDRGPGYTF
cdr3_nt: TGTGCCACCAGCAGAGGGGACAGGGGGCCTGGCTACACCTTC

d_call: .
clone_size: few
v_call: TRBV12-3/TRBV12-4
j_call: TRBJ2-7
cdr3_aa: CASCLPPGYEQYF
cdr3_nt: TGTGCCAGCTGTCTCCCCCCGGGTTACGAGCAGTACTTC

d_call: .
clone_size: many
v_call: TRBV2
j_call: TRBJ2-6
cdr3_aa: CASRAMSGANVLTF
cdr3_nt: TGTGCCAGCAGAGCAATGTCTGGGGCCAACGTCCTGACTTTC

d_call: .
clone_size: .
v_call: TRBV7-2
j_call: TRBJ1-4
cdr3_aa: CASSLNEGGKNEKLFF
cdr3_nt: TGTGCCAGCAGCTTAAATGAAGGGGGGAAGAATGAAAAACTGTTTTTT

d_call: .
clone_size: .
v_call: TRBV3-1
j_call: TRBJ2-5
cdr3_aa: CASSQGTLEETQYF
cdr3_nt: TGTGCCAGCAGCCAAGGGACTTTAGAAGAGACCCAGTACTTC

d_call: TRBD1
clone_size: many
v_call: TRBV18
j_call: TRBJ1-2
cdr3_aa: CASSPTTGAPNYGYTF
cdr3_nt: TGTGCCAGCTCACCTACGACAGGGGCGCCTAACTATGGCTACACCTTC

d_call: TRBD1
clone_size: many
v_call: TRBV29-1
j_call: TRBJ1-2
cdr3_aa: CSAYRHDRADGYTF
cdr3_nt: TGCAGCGCCTACCGCCATGACAGGGCGGATGGCTACACCTTC

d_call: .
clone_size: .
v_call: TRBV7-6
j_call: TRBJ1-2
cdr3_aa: CASSLLAEDAAGYTF
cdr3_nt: TGTGCCAGCAGCTTACTAGCGGAGGACGCCGCCGGCTACACCTTC

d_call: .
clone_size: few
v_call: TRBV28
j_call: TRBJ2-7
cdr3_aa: CASSVGSSGSYEQYF
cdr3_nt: TGTGCCAGCAGTGTCGGCTCCTCAGGCTCCTACGAGCAGTACTTC

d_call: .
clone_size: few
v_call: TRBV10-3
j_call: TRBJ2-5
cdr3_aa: CAIGDGTQYF
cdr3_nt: TGTGCCATCGGGGACGGGACCCAGTACTTC

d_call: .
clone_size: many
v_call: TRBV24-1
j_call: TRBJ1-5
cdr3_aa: CATSVGTSSDQPQHF
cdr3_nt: TGTGCCACCAGTGTTGGGACTTCGTCGGATCAGCCCCAGCATTTT

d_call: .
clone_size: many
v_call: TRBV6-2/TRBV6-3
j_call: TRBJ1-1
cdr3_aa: CASSFGQSTEAFF
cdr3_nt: TGTGCCAGCAGTTTCGGGCAGAGCACTGAAGCTTTCTTT

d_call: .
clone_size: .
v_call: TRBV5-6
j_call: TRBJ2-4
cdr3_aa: CASSQKNIQYF
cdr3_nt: TGTGCCAGCAGCCAGAAAAACATTCAGTACTTC

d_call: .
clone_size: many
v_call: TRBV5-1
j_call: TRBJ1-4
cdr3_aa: CASSLEGQTRQKLFF
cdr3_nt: TGCGCCAGCAGCTTGGAAGGCCAGACGCGCCAGAAACTGTTTTTT